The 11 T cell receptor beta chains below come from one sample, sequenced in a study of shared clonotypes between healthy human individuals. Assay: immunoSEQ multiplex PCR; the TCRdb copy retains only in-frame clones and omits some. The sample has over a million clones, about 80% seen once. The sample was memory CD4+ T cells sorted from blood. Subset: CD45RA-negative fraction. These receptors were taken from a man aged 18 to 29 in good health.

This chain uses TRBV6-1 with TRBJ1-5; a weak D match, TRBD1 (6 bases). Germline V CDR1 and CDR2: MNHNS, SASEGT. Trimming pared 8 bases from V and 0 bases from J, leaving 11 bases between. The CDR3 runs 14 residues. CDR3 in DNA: TGTGCCAGCGTACAGGGTCATAGCAATCAGCCCCAGCATTTT. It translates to CASVQGHSNQPQHF.

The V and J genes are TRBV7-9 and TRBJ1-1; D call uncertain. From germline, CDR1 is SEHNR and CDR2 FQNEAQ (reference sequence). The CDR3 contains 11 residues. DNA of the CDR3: TGTGCACAAGTCTGGGACACTGAAGCTTTCTTT. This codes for CAQVWDTEAFF.

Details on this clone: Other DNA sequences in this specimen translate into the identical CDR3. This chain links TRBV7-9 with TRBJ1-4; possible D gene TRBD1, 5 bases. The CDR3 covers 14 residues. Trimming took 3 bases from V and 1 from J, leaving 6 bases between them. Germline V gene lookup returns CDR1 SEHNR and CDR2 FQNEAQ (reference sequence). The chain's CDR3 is CASSFGGTNEKLFF. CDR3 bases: TGTGCCAGCAGCTTTGGGGGAACTAATGAAAAACTGTTTTTT.

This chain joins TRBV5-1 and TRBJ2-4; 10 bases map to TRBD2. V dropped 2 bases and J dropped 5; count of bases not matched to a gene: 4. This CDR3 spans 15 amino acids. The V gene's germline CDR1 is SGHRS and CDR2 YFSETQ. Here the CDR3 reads CASSLSGGAENIQYF. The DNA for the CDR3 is TGCGCCAGCAGCTTAAGCGGGGGGGCCGAAAACATTCAGTACTTC.

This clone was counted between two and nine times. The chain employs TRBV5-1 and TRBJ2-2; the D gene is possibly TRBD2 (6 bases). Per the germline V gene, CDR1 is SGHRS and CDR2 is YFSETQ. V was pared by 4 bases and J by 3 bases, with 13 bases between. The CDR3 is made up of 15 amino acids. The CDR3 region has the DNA TGCGCCAGCAGCACCCGGGACTCATACACCGGGGAGCTGTTTTTT. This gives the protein CASSTRDSYTGELFF.

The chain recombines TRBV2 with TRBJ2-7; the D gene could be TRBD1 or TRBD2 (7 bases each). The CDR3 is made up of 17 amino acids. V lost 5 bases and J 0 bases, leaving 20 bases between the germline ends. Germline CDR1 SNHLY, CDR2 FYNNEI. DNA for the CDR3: TGTGCCAGCAGTCAGGGGGGGGCAGGGTTTTACTCCTACGAGCAGTACTTC. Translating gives CASSQGGAGFYSYEQYF. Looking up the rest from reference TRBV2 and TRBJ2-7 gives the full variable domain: EPEVTQTPSHQVTQMGQEVILRCVPISNHLYFYWYRQILGQKVEFLVSFYNNEISEKSEIFDDQFSVERPDGSNFTLKIRSTKLEDSAMYFCASSQGGAGFYSYEQYFGPGTRLTVT.

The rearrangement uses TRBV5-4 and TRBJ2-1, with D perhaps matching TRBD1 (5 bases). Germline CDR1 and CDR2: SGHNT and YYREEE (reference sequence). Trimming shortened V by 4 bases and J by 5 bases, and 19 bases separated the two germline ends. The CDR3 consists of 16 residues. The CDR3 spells CASSQGHTLLNNEQFF. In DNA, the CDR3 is TGTGCCAGCAGCCAAGGACATACTCTTCTAAACAATGAGCAGTTCTTC.

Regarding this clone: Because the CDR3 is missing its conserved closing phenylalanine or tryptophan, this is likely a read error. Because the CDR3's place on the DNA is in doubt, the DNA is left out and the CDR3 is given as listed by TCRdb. The CDR3 protein is CAWSSFGGQGGI. The chain employs TRBV30 and TRBJ1-4; the D call TRBD1 from the table was never checked on the DNA. Both ends counted, the CDR3 spans 12 residues. Germline V gene lookup returns CDR1 GTSNPN and CDR2 SVGIG (reference sequence).

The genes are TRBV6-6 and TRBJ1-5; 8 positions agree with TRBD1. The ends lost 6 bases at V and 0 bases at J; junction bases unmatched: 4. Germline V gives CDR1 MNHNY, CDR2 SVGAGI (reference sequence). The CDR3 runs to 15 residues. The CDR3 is CASRKTGDSNQPQHF. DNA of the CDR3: TGTGCCAGCAGGAAGACAGGGGATAGCAATCAGCCCCAGCATTTT.

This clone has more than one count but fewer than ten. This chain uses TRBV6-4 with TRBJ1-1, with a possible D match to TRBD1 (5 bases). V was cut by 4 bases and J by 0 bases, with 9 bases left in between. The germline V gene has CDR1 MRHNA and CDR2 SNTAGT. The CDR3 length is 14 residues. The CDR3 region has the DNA TGTGCCAGCAGTGTTAGACAGTTGAACACTGAAGCTTTCTTT. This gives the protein CASSVRQLNTEAFF.

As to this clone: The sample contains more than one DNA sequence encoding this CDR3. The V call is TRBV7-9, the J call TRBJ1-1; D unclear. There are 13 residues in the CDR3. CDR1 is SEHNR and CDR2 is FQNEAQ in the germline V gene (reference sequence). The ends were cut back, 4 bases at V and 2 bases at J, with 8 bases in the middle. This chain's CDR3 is CASSSSGNTEAFF. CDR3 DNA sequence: TGTGCCAGCAGCTCCTCAGGTAACACTGAAGCTTTCTTT.